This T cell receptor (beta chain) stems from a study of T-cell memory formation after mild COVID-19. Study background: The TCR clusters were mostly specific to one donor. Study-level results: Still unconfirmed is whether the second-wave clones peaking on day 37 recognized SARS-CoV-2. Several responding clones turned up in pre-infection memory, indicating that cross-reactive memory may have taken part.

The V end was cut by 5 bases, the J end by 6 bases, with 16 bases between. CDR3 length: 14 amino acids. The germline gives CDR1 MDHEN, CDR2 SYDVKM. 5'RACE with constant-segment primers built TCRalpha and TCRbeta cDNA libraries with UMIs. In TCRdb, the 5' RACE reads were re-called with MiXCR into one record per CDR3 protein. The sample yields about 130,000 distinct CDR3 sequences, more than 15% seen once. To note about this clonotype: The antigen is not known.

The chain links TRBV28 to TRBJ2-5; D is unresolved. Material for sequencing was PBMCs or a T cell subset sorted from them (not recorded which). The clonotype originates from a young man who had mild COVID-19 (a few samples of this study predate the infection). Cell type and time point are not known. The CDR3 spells CASSPSNGHQTQYF. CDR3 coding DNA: TGTGCCAGCAGTCCCTCCAACGGTCATCAGACCCAGTACTTC. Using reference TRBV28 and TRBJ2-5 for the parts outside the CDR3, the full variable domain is DVKVTQSSRYLVKRTGEKVFLECVQDMDHENMFWYRQDPGLGLRLIYFSYDVKMKEKGDIPEGYSVSREKKERFSLILESASTNQTSMYLCASSPSNGHQTQYFGPGTRLLVL.